This is a list of T cell receptor beta chains from one sample in a study of T cell changes during pregnancy in multiple sclerosis. The method was immunoSEQ multiplex PCR; TCRdb's version includes in-frame clones alone and lacks a portion of them. The sample consists of 91,000 or so clones, approximately 92% of them appearing once. Sequenced material: peripheral blood, taken after pregnancy. These receptors were obtained from a female donor with multiple sclerosis, enrolled in a pregnancy study. Each CDR3 is given with its conserved first and last residue. A D gene is named only where the DNA matches it firmly. Not all rows give a size; the values are once, few, many and, for expanded clones, a class.

TRBJ2-3 | . | TRBV11-2 | . | CASSLSVAEDTDTQYF | TGTGCCAGCAGCTTATCTGTAGCGGAGGACACAGATACGCAGTATTTT
TRBJ1-2 | TRBD1 | TRBV7-9 | . | CASSLATGLTYGYTF | TGTGCCAGCAGCTTAGCGACAGGGCTGACTTATGGCTACACCTTC
TRBJ1-1 | . | TRBV5-1 | . | CASRRTPSLENTEAFF | TGCGCCAGCAGACGCACCCCCAGTCTTGAGAACACTGAAGCTTTCTTT
TRBJ1-1 | . | TRBV29-1 | . | CSVEQGGNTEAFF | TGCAGCGTTGAACAAGGGGGGAACACTGAAGCTTTCTTT
TRBJ2-5 | TRBD1 | TRBV7-9 | . | CASSLGMERGRKETQYF | TGTGCCAGCAGCTTAGGGATGGAAAGGGGGCGTAAAGAGACCCAGTACTTC
TRBJ1-1 | . | TRBV29-1 | . | CSAPAQGLWTEAFF | TGCAGCGCCCCCGCCCAGGGTCTTTGGACTGAAGCTTTCTTT
TRBJ2-3 | . | TRBV5-1 | . | CASSFLETDTQYF | TGCGCCAGCAGCTTTCTGGAGACAGATACGCAGTATTTT
TRBJ2-1 | TRBD2 | TRBV9 | . | CASSPLPGGLDNEQFF | TGTGCCAGCAGCCCCCTTCCGGGGGGGCTCGACAATGAGCAGTTCTTC
TRBJ1-1 | TRBD1 | TRBV5-6 | . | CASSVGQGKAFF | TGTGCCAGCAGCGTAGGACAGGGGAAGGCTTTCTTT
TRBJ1-5 | . | TRBV2 | . | CASTGLPGPQHF | TGTGCCAGCACAGGGTTACCAGGGCCCCAGCATTTT
TRBJ2-7 | . | TRBV9 | few | CASSVEQGASYEQYF | TGTGCCAGCAGCGTAGAACAGGGTGCATCCTACGAGCAGTACTTC
TRBJ1-2 | . | TRBV7-3 | . | CASSLIPPGGYGYTF | TGTGCCAGCAGCTTAATACCCCCCGGAGGGTATGGCTACACCTTC
TRBJ2-1 | . | TRBV5-6 | . | CASRSQVEQFF | TGTGCCAGCAGATCCCAGGTTGAGCAGTTCTTC
TRBJ1-1 | TRBD1 | TRBV30 | . | CAWIRDRNTEAFF | TGTGCCTGGATCAGGGACAGAAACACTGAAGCTTTCTTT
TRBJ2-1 | TRBD2 | TRBV19 | . | CASSIITSGLLNEQFF | TGTGCCAGTAGTATAATCACTAGCGGCCTGCTCAATGAGCAGTTCTTC
TRBJ1-1 | TRBD1 | TRBV10-3 | . | CAIQTGPVTEAFF | TGTGCCATCCAGACAGGGCCGGTCACTGAAGCTTTCTTT
TRBJ1-2 | . | TRBV7-2 | once | CASSSGQSHYGYTF | TGTGCCAGCAGCTCCGGACAGAGTCACTATGGCTACACCTTC
TRBJ1-2 | . | TRBV7-2 | . | CASSLVGWDTINYGYTF | TGTGCCAGCAGCTTAGTGGGTTGGGACACAATTAACTATGGCTACACCTTC
TRBJ2-7 | TRBD2 | TRBV2 | . | CASKSGVLSYEQYF | TGTGCCAGCAAAAGCGGGGTACTCTCCTACGAGCAGTACTTC
TRBJ1-1 | . | TRBV19 | . | CASSIREDTEAFF | TGTGCCAGTAGTATCCGGGAGGACACTGAAGCTTTCTTT
TRBJ1-3 | . | TRBV5-1 | . | CASSLALRDSGNTIYF | TGCGCCAGCAGCTTGGCATTGCGGGACTCTGGAAACACCATATATTTT
TRBJ1-1 | . | TRBV6-5 | . | CASSSGVEAFF | TGTGCCAGCAGTTCAGGGGTTGAAGCTTTCTTT
TRBJ2-1 | . | TRBV18 | . | CASSPSRPWTESYNEQFF | TGTGCCAGCTCACCTTCGAGGCCATGGACTGAAAGCTACAATGAGCAGTTCTTC
TRBJ1-1 | . | TRBV10-3 | once | CAIGSGSREAFF | TGTGCCATCGGTAGTGGAAGCAGGGAAGCTTTCTTT
TRBJ2-7 | TRBD1 | TRBV5-1 | . | CASSQTGGRLYEQYF | TGCGCCAGCAGCCAGACAGGGGGAAGACTCTACGAGCAGTACTTC
TRBJ2-1 | TRBD1 | TRBV30 | few | CAWNLKRGLSYNEQFF | TGTGCCTGGAACTTAAAAAGGGGGCTCTCCTACAATGAGCAGTTCTTC
TRBJ2-1 | TRBD2 | TRBV7-3 | . | CASSLWTSGGNEQFF | TGTGCCAGCAGCCTTTGGACTAGCGGGGGCAATGAGCAGTTCTTC
TRBJ1-5 | . | TRBV10-3 | . | CAISGTGSRQPQHF | TGTGCCATCAGTGGAACAGGGTCAAGGCAGCCCCAGCATTTT
TRBJ2-2 | . | TRBV6-5 | . | CASSYISGGTGELFF | TGTGCCAGCAGTTACATATCAGGTGGCACCGGGGAGCTGTTTTTT
TRBJ2-1 | . | TRBV7-2 | once | CASSLEAGSQFF | TGTGCCAGCAGCTTAGAGGCGGGAAGCCAGTTCTTC
TRBJ1-5 | . | TRBV6-1 | . | CASSARDTSLDPQHF | TGTGCCAGCAGTGCCCGGGACACCTCCTTGGATCCCCAGCATTTT
TRBJ2-2 | TRBD1 | TRBV5-1 | . | CASSLASTGGAGELFF | TGCGCCAGCAGCTTGGCCTCGACAGGGGGTGCCGGGGAGCTGTTTTTT
TRBJ1-2 | TRBD1 | TRBV5-6 | . | CASSVGTGGIQVYGYTF | TGTGCCAGCAGCGTAGGGACAGGGGGGATCCAAGTTTATGGCTACACCTTC
TRBJ1-1 | . | TRBV5-1 | . | CASSMPGYTEAFF | TGCGCCAGCTCCATGCCGGGGTACACTGAAGCTTTCTTT
TRBJ1-3 | . | TRBV30 | . | CAWSKGLGFSGNTIYF | TGTGCCTGGAGTAAGGGGTTGGGTTTTTCTGGAAACACCATATATTTT
TRBJ2-4 | . | TRBV27 | . | CASSLSSYGVPGAKNIQYF | TGTGCCAGCAGTTTATCGTCATACGGGGTTCCGGGGGCCAAAAACATTCAGTACTTC
TRBJ2-7 | TRBD2 | TRBV10-2 | . | CASRLTTSGTTYEQYF | TGCGCCAGCAGACTCACGACTAGCGGGACCACCTACGAGCAGTACTTC
TRBJ2-7 | TRBD1 | TRBV5-5 | . | CASSPTGSSYEQYF | TGTGCCAGCAGCCCGACAGGGTCCTCCTACGAGCAGTACTTC